Shown below are 22 T cell receptor beta chains from a single sample sequenced in a study of identical twins. One entry per CDR3 protein, called by TCRdb with MiXCR from the 5' RACE reads. This sample has about 520,000 distinct CDR3 sequences; 22% occur once, and the top ten carry under 0.95%. The data were also submitted as part of a second study, on T cells expressing NK-cell markers.

The specimen was CD4+ T cells sorted from blood. These receptors came from a young woman in good health.

The gene calls are TRBV5-6 and TRBJ2-1, with a tentative D call TRBD2 (5 bases). Looked up from germline, CDR1 is SGHDT and CDR2 is YYEEEE. Trimming took 1 base from V and 5 from J, leaving 10 bases between them. The CDR3 has 14 amino acids. CDR3 DNA: TGTGCCAGCAGCTTGCCGGACTCACACAATGAGCAGTTCTTC. This translates into CASSLPDSHNEQFF.

This chain links TRBV12-3 or TRBV12-4 with TRBJ2-3; D call uncertain. The CDR3 is 11 residues long. Deletions cut 5 bases from V and 5 bases from J, with 5 bases between. The DNA of the CDR3 is TGTGCCAGCAGTATCCAAGATACGCAGTATTTT. This translates into CASSIQDTQYF.

The chain employs TRBV3-1 and TRBJ1-2; unclear D gene. Germline CDR1 reads LGHDT; CDR2 reads YNNKEL (reference sequence). Trimming shortened V by 1 base and J by 4 bases, and 7 bases separated the two germline ends. The CDR3 totals 13 residues. The CDR3 here is CASSQGPRYGYTF. CDR3 DNA sequence: TGTGCCAGCAGCCAAGGGCCCCGCTATGGCTACACCTTC. The variable domain in full, completed from reference TRBV3-1 and TRBJ1-2, reads DTAVSQTPKYLVTQMGNDKSIKCEQNLGHDTMYWYKQDSKKFLKIMFSYNNKELIINETVPNRFSPKSPDKAHLNLHINSLELGDSAVYFCASSQGPRYGYTFGSGTRLTVV.

There are a few counts of this clonotype. The chain links TRBV15 to TRBJ2-7, with 13 bases matching TRBD2. Germline assignment: CDR1 LNHNV and CDR2 YYDKDF (reference sequence). J gave up 2 bases and V 3 bases, and 4 bases lay outside the gene matches. The CDR3 runs to 16 residues. CDR3 residues: CATSSRLAGGPYEQYF. The CDR3 DNA sequence: TGTGCCACCAGCAGTCGACTAGCGGGAGGCCCCTACGAGCAGTACTTC.

The chain couples TRBV4-2 to TRBJ1-6; D perhaps matches TRBD1 (6 bases). The CDR3 sequence is 16 residues long. From germline, CDR1 is LGHNA and CDR2 YNFKEQ. Trimming took off 3 bases at V and 7 bases at J, with 16 bases between the two ends. CDR3 in amino acids: CASSQDHRVNNSPLHF. Here the CDR3 DNA reads TGTGCCAGCAGCCAGGACCACAGGGTAAACAATTCACCCCTCCACTTT.

The chain carries TRBV5-4 and TRBJ2-4, with 7 positions matching TRBD1. The trim removed 4 bases at V and 0 bases at J, leaving 7 bases unmatched. CDR3 length: 16 residues. The germline V gene encodes CDR1 SGHNT and CDR2 YYREEE (reference sequence). CDR3 amino acids: CASSIRQGSAKNIQYF. CDR3 DNA: TGTGCCAGCAGCATTCGACAGGGCTCAGCCAAAAACATTCAGTACTTC.

This clonotype was observed a handful of times. The chain couples TRBV5-1 to TRBJ2-1; TRBD2 agrees at 11 bases. CDR1 and CDR2 (germline): SGHRS, YFSETQ. The CDR3 contains 15 residues. V shed 0 bases and J 9 bases; nucleotides not matched to a gene: 5. As DNA, the CDR3 is TGCGCCAGCAGCTTGGGGCTAGCGGGAGGCCTTGAGCAGTTCTTC. It is translated as CASSLGLAGGLEQFF. Using reference TRBV5-1 and TRBJ2-1 for the parts outside the CDR3, the full variable domain is KAGVTQTPRYLIKTRGQQVTLSCSPISGHRSVSWYQQTPGQGLQFLFEYFSETQRNKGNFPGRFSGRQFSNSRSEMNVSTLELGDSALYLCASSLGLAGGLEQFFGPGTRLTVL.

The chain is built from TRBV27 and TRBJ2-7; D possibly corresponds to TRBD1 (8 bases). CDR3 size: 16 residues. Germline V CDR1 and CDR2: MNHEY, SMNVEV (reference sequence). Trimming took off 5 bases at V and 6 bases at J, with 23 bases between the two ends. This CDR3 is CASSEISGGPGGEQYF. The CDR3 DNA reads as TGTGCCAGCAGTGAGATTTCAGGGGGCCCGGGAGGCGAGCAGTACTTC.

The chain employs TRBV5-8 and TRBJ2-2, with D maybe TRBD1 (5 bases). From germline, CDR1 is SGHTS and CDR2 YDEGEE. The CDR3 totals 16 residues. Deletions cut 4 bases from V and 1 base from J, with 14 bases between. The CDR3: CASSPGAPGNTGELFF. The CDR3 nucleotides read TGTGCCAGCAGCCCTGGGGCTCCCGGGAACACCGGGGAGCTGTTTTTT.

The chain recombines TRBV6-1 with TRBJ2-5; perhaps D is TRBD1 or TRBD2 (7 bases each). In germline, CDR1 is MNHNS, CDR2 SASEGT. V lost 6 bases, J lost 7 bases, and 21 bases lay in between. This CDR3 spans 15 amino acids. CDR3 sequence reads: CASSPKGGGSGTQYF. The CDR3 DNA reads as TGTGCCAGCAGCCCTAAGGGAGGGGGCTCGGGGACCCAGTACTTC.

DNA of the CDR3: TGCAGTGCTAGAGAATGGGTCAATGAGCAGTTCTTC. It codes for CSAREWVNEQFF. The chain employs TRBV20-1 and TRBJ2-1, with no clear D. Trimming shortened V by 0 bases and J by 6 bases, and 6 bases separated the two germline ends. The CDR3 covers 12 residues. Germline V CDR1 and CDR2: DFQATT, SNEGSKA (reference sequence).

The chain has TRBV6-5 and TRBJ2-7; D tentatively fits TRBD1 or TRBD2 (5 bases each). Germline CDR1 is MNHEY and CDR2 is SVGAGI. There are 13 residues in the CDR3. V was shortened by 4 bases and J by 12 bases, with 19 bases between the two germline ends. CDR3 region: CASSSPGEARGYF. The CDR3 DNA follows: TGTGCCAGCAGTTCCCCCGGAGAGGCGAGGGGGTACTTC.

In this sample, this clonotype turned up a few times. The chain joins TRBV4-1 to TRBJ2-3; D gene ambiguous. Germline lookup yields CDR1 MGHRA and CDR2 YSYEKL. The CDR3 runs 16 residues. The germline V and J ends were trimmed by 0 bases and 0 bases, with 10 bases remaining between them. The DNA of the CDR3 is TGCGCCAGCAGCCAAGATCGAGTAGCCAGCACAGATACGCAGTATTTT. Amino acids: CASSQDRVASTDTQYF.

The V and J genes are TRBV20-1 and TRBJ2-7; 8 bases map to TRBD2. V lost 6 bases and J lost 3; bases outside the gene matches: 4. The CDR3 spans 12 residues. The germline CDR1 and CDR2 sequences are DFQATT and SNEGSKA (reference sequence). CDR3 DNA sequence: TGCAGTGCCGGGAGGGATGACTACGAGCAGTACTTC. It is translated as CSAGRDDYEQYF.

This clonotype was seen a few times. The chain is built from TRBV10-1 and TRBJ2-4; D is perhaps TRBD2 (5 bases). The germline V gene encodes CDR1 WNHNN and CDR2 SYGVQD (reference sequence). CDR3 size: 13 residues. The germline V and J ends were trimmed by 6 bases and 7 bases, with 13 bases remaining between them. The CDR3 loop reads CASSPGTLNIQYF. The CDR3 region has the DNA TGCGCCAGCAGCCCGGGAACCCTTAACATTCAGTACTTC.

This clonotype was counted a few times. The chain joins TRBV4-3 to TRBJ1-5; a weak D match, TRBD1 (6 bases). CDR1 is LGHNA and CDR2 is YSLEER in the germline V gene. The CDR3 is 16 residues long. V was shortened by 0 bases and J by 3 bases, with 12 bases between the two germline ends. As DNA, the CDR3 is TGCGCCAGCAGCCAAGATTTCGGGGGGCCCAATCAGCCCCAGCATTTT. Its protein is CASSQDFGGPNQPQHF.

There are a few counts of this clonotype. The chain employs TRBV20-1 and TRBJ1-2; no firm D call. Germline V gives CDR1 DFQATT, CDR2 SNEGSKA (reference sequence). V was shortened by 6 bases and J by 2 bases, with 4 bases between the two germline ends. There are 10 residues in the CDR3. CDR3 coding DNA: TGCAGTGCCGCGAACTATGGCTACACCTTC. This translates into CSAANYGYTF.

This clonotype has at least ten counts. This chain uses TRBV5-1 with TRBJ1-2; 10 bases are shared with TRBD1. Germline V gene data show CDR1 as SGHRS and CDR2 as YFSETQ. This CDR3 region has 13 residues. The V gene end was trimmed by 5 bases and the J gene end by 8 bases; junction bases not matched to a gene: 6. In DNA, the CDR3 is TGCGCCAGCAGAGGACAGGGGGTACAAGGCTACACCTTC. It encodes CASRGQGVQGYTF.

The V call is TRBV29-1, the J call TRBJ2-7; weak D call: TRBD2 (5 bases). Germline-derived CDR1 and CDR2 are SQVTM and ANQGSEA. The CDR3 consists of 13 residues. Trimming left V 5 bases short and J 4 bases short, with 15 bases between. As DNA, the CDR3 is TGCAGCGTTCGGACGGGGTCTTCGTACGAGCAGTACTTC. It specifies CSVRTGSSYEQYF.

This rearrangement joins TRBV10-3 to TRBJ2-1; 14 bases align to TRBD2. Germline CDR1 is ENHRY and CDR2 is SYGVKD. Unmatched junction bases numbered 2, after V lost 4 bases and J lost 0 bases. The CDR3 spans 17 residues. The CDR3 spells CAISGGTSGGSYNEQFF. The CDR3 coding sequence is TGTGCCATCAGTGGGGGGACTAGCGGGGGCTCCTACAATGAGCAGTTCTTC.

This clonotype was counted between two and nine times. V gene TRBV29-1 combines with J gene TRBJ2-4; D is uncertain. Germline CDR1 reads SQVTM; CDR2 reads ANQGSEA. V was trimmed by 4 bases and J by 1 base, leaving 14 bases between them. The CDR3 sequence is 15 residues long. In DNA, the CDR3 is TGCAGCGTTGTAACGCTCCAAGGGGCCAAAAACATTCAGTACTTC. Residues: CSVVTLQGAKNIQYF.

The chain uses TRBV6-6 and TRBJ2-7, with TRBD1 as a possible D gene (6 bases). The CDR3 contains 13 residues. Per the germline V gene, CDR1 is MNHNY and CDR2 is SVGAGI (reference sequence). The V end lost 5 bases, the J end lost 0 bases, and 8 bases lay between the germline ends. In DNA form, the CDR3 reads TGTGCCAGCAGTGTGGACAGCTCCTACGAGCAGTACTTC. This encodes CASSVDSSYEQYF.